This T cell receptor (beta chain) was documented in a study of hypomethylating agent response in myelodysplastic syndrome. General study findings and limits: Healthy controls were not age-matched to MDS patients, possibly affecting comparisons.

This clone was picked up a small number of times. Its antigen remains unidentified. Germline V lookup: CDR1 SNHLY, CDR2 FYNNEI. V dropped 9 bases and J dropped 7 bases, with 13 bases sitting between them. The CDR3 length is 13 residues. The protocol was immunoSEQ multiplex PCR, while the TCRdb copy is restricted to in-frame clones and leaves out a portion. The data show 4,500 to 7,000 clones, with roughly 85% seen just once and around 10% held by the top ten. The sequences come from bone marrow, collected before or after starting hypomethylating agent treatment for myelodysplastic syndrome (not recorded which). The chain links TRBV2 to TRBJ1-6; a weak D match, TRBD1 (6 bases). The sequence came from a human donor with myelodysplastic syndrome. This chain's CDR3 is CASHREGNSPLHF. The CDR3 DNA is TGTGCCAGTCACAGGGAAGGCAATTCACCCCTCCACTTT.